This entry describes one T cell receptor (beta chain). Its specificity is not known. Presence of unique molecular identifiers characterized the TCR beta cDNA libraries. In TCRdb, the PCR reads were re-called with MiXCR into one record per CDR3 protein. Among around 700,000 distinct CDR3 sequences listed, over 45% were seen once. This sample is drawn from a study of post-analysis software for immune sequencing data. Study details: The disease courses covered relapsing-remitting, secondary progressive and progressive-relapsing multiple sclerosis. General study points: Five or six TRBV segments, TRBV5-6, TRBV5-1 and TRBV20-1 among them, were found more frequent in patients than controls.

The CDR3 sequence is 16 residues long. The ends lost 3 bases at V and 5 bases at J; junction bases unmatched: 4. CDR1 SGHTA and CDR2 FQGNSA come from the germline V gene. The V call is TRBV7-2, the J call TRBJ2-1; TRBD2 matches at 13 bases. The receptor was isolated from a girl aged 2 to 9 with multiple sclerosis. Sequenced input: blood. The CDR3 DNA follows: TGTGCCAGCAGCTTTACTAGCGGGGGGGCCGACAATGAGCAGTTCTTC. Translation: CASSFTSGGADNEQFF.